This TCR beta chain appears in the sequencing data of a study of human T cells and chemical hapten exposure (dated by TCRdb to the early 2020s). The study in broad terms: For sensitization, 2% DPC in acetone was applied to an approximately 2 cm by approximately 2 cm area of upper inner arm skin. Throughout the study period of around 24 weeks, patients also received therapeutic DPC doses to the scalp every week. Patch testing was done on the upper back using Finn chambers containing 0.01% DPC, and results were scored after 6 days according to International Contact Dermatitis Research Group standards. The patient cohort, mostly female, included alopecia areata with under or over 50% scalp involvement, alopecia totalis and alopecia universalis. The libraries were sequenced as a pool, and the TCR yield per sample differed mostly because of small variations in library volumes within the pool. This study followed changes in the peripheral blood TCR repertoire in vivo during primary and secondary sensitization of alopecia patients to the hapten diphenylcyclopropenone (DPC). Blood was sampled from patients pre-sensitization (week 0) and at 2, 6 and about 24 weeks after DPC sensitization. Approximately 30 alopecia patients provided blood for TCR sequencing at one to four time points (pre-sensitization, 2, 6 and 24 weeks).

What the authors observed across the whole study: After repeated subsampling, changes were observed in the strength of the expansion versus patch-test correlation and in the threshold at which the correlation became significant. A positive correlation was found between the number of PT1 expanded TCRs and patch test score, with significance reached at thresholds 8, 16 and 32 but not 4. Expanded TCRs formed significantly more large CDR3 similarity clusters than pre-sensitization or healthy control sets, consistent with antigen-driven responses. No change with DPC sensitization was found in the number of TCRs above 1 in 1000 frequency, and no evidence of global repertoire structure alterations was found. All patients had alopecia, a presumed autoimmune disease, so their immune response might differ from that of healthy individuals.

The time point label corresponds to: patch test 1, 2 weeks after DPC sensitization. Read against the paper, the sample's treatment or condition label means: therapeutic diphenylcyclopropenone sensitization with weekly scalp DPC. Blood at each patch-test visit was drawn before the patch test was applied. Eligible patients were aged 18 to 70, diagnosed with alopecia, deemed suitable for DPC therapy, and excluded if pregnant. Total RNA was extracted from unfractionated whole blood that had been collected in Tempus Blood RNA tubes. Comment on this clonotype: The antigen it recognizes is unknown. No much larger clone exists at a distance of one base, and base qualities are not known.

The library was generated by RACE. Sequencing instrument: NextSeq 500. During library preparation, unique molecular identifiers were attached to individual cDNA molecules so that TCRs could be counted quantitatively and reproducibly. For every blood RNA sample, sequencing covered both the TCR alpha and TCR beta chains. The paper's processing steps were these. Samples had a median of approximately 96,000 TCRs, with a range from about 23,224 to 750,000. The Decombinator software suite was used to annotate V, J and CDR3 in the TCR reads. Every sample was subsampled to the same number of TCRs (28,000) for the PS versus PT1 abundance plots. Expanded TCRs were defined as absent before sensitization and observed at least eight times at the 2-week time point. TCRdb reworked the public reads: Q25 trimming with fastp, MiXCR clone assembly, productive beta chains retained. Identical CDR3 protein sequences are pooled into one entry, listed with their most common genes and DNA. TCRdb, not the authors, supplied the V and J calls. This sample has some 190,000 distinct CDR3 sequences in its table, and 20% to 25% of those were observed once. Approximately 6.4% of the sample comes from the top ten.

Germline trimming amounts to 1 base on V and 3 bases on J, with 8 as the count of junction bases outside the gene matches. Its CDR3 holds 17 amino acids, cysteine through phenylalanine. Just CDR3 DNA is preserved here, 51 bases in frame from base 1. From the germline V gene, CDR1 is SGHRS and CDR2 is YFSETQ. Here the chain combines TRBV5-1 and TRBJ2-5; 11 central nucleotides agree with TRBD2. The TCR was taken from a woman aged 50 to 65 with alopecia areata. Some clones in this sample may be carry-over from other donors' samples. This sample comprised whole blood, obtained in connection with sensitization to the hapten diphenylcyclopropenone (DPC). The nucleotide sequence is given as TGCGCCAGCAGCTTGAAATCCCCGGGACTAGCGGAAGAGACCCAGTACTTC. Protein translation: CASSLKSPGLAEETQYF.